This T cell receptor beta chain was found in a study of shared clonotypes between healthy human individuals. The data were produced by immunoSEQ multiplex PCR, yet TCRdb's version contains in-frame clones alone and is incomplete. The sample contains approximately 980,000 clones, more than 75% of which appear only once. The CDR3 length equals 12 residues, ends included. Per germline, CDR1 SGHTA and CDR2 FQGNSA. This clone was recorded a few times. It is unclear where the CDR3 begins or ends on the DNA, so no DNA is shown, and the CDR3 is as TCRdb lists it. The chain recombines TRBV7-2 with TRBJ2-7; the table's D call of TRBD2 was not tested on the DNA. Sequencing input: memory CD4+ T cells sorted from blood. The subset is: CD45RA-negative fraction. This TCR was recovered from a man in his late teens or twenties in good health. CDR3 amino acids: CASSLWGEGAYF.